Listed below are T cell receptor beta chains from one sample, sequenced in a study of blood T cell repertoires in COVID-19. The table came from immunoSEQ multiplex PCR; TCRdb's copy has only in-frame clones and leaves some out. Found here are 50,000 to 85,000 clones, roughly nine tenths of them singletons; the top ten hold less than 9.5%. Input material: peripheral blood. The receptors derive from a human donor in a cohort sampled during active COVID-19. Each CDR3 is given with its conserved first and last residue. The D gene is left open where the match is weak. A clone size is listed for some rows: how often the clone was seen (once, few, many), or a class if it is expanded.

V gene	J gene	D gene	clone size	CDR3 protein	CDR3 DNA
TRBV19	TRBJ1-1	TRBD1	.	CASSFHDRVATEAFF	TGTGCCAGTAGTTTCCATGACAGGGTCGCCACTGAAGCTTTCTTT
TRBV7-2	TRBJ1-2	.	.	CASSWGGGYTF	TGTGCCAGCAGCTGGGGGGGTGGCTACACCTTC
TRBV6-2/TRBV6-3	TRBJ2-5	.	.	CASSSKTGIQETQYF	TGTGCCAGCAGTTCTAAGACAGGAATCCAAGAGACCCAGTACTTC
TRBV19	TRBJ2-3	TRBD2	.	CASTPPPGRGSTDTQYF	TGTGCCAGTACCCCCCCTCCGGGGAGGGGTAGCACAGATACGCAGTATTTT
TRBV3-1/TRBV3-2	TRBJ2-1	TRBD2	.	CASSHWTTSGGAIEQFF	TGTGCCAGCAGCCACTGGACGACTAGCGGGGGGGCAATTGAGCAGTTCTTC
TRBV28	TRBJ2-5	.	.	CASSWNLGSGGETQYF	TGTGCCAGCAGTTGGAATTTGGGCTCCGGGGGAGAGACCCAGTACTTC
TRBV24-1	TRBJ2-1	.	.	CAISPATGTPEQFF	TGTGCCATCTCCCCCGCGACAGGGACTCCTGAGCAGTTCTTC
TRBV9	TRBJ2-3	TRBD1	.	CASSSRDRSTDTQYF	TGTGCCAGCAGCTCCCGGGACAGAAGCACAGATACGCAGTATTTT
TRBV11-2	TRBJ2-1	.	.	CASSLDIGDYNEQFF	TGTGCCAGCAGCTTAGATATAGGGGACTACAATGAGCAGTTCTTC
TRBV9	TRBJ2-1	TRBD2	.	CASSPGTSYNEQFF	TGTGCCAGCAGCCCAGGGACTAGCTACAATGAGCAGTTCTTC
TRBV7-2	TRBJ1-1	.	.	CASSLVGGGTEAFF	TGTGCCAGCAGCCTAGTAGGGGGGGGCACTGAAGCTTTCTTT
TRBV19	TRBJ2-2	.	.	CASSWQAGTGELFF	TGTGCCAGTAGTTGGCAGGCCGGAACCGGGGAGCTGTTTTTT
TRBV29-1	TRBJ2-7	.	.	CSVGEAETTYEQYF	TGCAGCGTTGGAGAGGCAGAGACAACCTACGAGCAGTACTTC
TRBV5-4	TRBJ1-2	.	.	CASSLGSWVGYGYTF	TGTGCCAGCAGCTTGGGGAGCTGGGTAGGCTATGGCTACACCTTC
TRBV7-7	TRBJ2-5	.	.	CASSVSGHLKETQYF	TGTGCTAGCAGCGTTTCGGGACACCTGAAAGAGACCCAGTACTTC
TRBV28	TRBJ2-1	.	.	CASTSAGTPNSYNEQFF	TGTGCCAGCACCTCCGCCGGGACTCCAAACTCCTACAATGAGCAGTTCTTC
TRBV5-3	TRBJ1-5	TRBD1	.	CARSLGQGGQPQHF	TGTGCCAGAAGCCTAGGACAGGGTGGTCAGCCCCAGCATTTT
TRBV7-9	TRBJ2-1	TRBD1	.	CASSLEVKQGPQPTREQFF	TGTGCCAGCAGCTTGGAGGTGAAACAGGGGCCCCAGCCTACGAGGGAGCAGTTCTTC
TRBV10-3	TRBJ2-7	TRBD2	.	CAIRTSGEHEQYF	TGTGCCATCAGAACTAGCGGGGAACACGAGCAGTACTTC
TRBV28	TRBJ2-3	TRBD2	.	CASRELAGRLADTQYF	TGTGCCAGCAGGGAACTAGCGGGACGTCTCGCAGATACGCAGTATTTT
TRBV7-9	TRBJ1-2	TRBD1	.	CASSFTGVGGYTF	TGTGCCAGCAGCTTTACAGGGGTGGGTGGCTACACCTTC
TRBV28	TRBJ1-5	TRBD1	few	CASRNRDRGGGNQPQHF	TGTGCCAGCAGGAACCGGGACAGGGGCGGAGGCAATCAGCCCCAGCATTTT
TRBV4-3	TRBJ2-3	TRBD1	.	CASSQDTGQEFSTDTQYF	TGCGCCAGCAGCCAAGACACGGGACAGGAGTTTAGCACAGATACGCAGTATTTT
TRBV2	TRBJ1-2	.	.	CASSEEDGVYGYTF	TGTGCCAGCAGTGAGGAGGACGGGGTTTATGGCTACACCTTC
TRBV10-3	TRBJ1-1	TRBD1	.	CAISDRDRGSVAEAFF	TGTGCCATCAGTGACCGGGACAGGGGGTCGGTCGCTGAAGCTTTCTTT
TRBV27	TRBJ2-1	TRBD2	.	CASSKIAGGYNEQFF	TGTGCCAGCAGTAAGATAGCGGGAGGCTACAATGAGCAGTTCTTC
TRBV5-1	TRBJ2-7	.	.	CASSSPTGLYEQYF	TGCGCCAGCAGCTCTCCCACAGGGCTCTACGAGCAGTACTTC
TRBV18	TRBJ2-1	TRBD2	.	CASSPPGLAGGIDEQFF	TGTGCCAGCTCACCACCGGGACTAGCGGGAGGGATCGATGAGCAGTTCTTC